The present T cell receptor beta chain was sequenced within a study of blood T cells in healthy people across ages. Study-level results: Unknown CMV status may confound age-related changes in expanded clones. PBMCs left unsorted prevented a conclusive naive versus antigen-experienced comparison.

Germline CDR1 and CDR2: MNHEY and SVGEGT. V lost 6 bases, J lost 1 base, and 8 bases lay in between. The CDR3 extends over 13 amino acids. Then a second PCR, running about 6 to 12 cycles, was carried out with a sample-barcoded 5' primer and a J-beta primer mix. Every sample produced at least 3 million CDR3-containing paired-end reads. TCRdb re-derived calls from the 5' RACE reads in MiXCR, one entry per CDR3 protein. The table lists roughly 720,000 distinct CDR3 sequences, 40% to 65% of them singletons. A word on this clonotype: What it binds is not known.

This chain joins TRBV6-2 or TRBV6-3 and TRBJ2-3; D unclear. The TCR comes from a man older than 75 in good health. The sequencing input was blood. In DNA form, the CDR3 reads TGTGCCAGCAGGACCGTAGGCACAGATACGCAGTATTTT. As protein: CASRTVGTDTQYF.